These T cell receptor beta chains were read from a single sample in a study of blood T cell repertoires in COVID-19. Profiling relied on immunoSEQ multiplex PCR, and the TCRdb table lists in-frame clones only, not all of them. The data show approximately 230,000 clones, roughly four fifths seen once. The specimen was peripheral blood. These receptors were collected from a man older than 75 with acute or convalescent COVID-19. Both conserved end residues are part of each CDR3. Fields, in order: J gene, V gene, clone size, D gene, CDR3 DNA, CDR3 protein. A D gene is named only where the DNA matches it firmly. Clone size appears in some rows only: once, few, many, or a class for an expanded clone.

>TRBJ1-5|TRBV5-5|-|TRBD1
TGTGCCAGCAGCTCTCAGGGGGTAAGCAATCAGCCCCAGCATTTT
CASSSQGVSNQPQHF
>TRBJ2-5|TRBV5-1|-|TRBD1
TGCGCCAGCAGCTTGGCCTGGGCAGGGGGCCTATCGTACCAAGAGACCCAGTACTTC
CASSLAWAGGLSYQETQYF
>TRBJ2-2|TRBV19|-|TRBD2
TGTGCCAGTAGTACCCTCTGGGGACTAGCGGGAGTTGGGGCCTCCGGGGAGCTGTTTTTT
CASSTLWGLAGVGASGELFF
>TRBJ2-5|TRBV6-5|-|TRBD2
TGTGCCAGCAGTTACCCCCAGCGGGATGGGGAGACCCAGTACTTC
CASSYPQRDGETQYF
>TRBJ1-4|TRBV2|once|-
TGTGCCAGCAGGGGAGACATTAACAGTGAAAAACTGTTTTTT
CASRGDINSEKLFF
>TRBJ1-6|TRBV5-4|-|-
TGTGCCAGCAGCCCCAACAGGGTTGAACCCCTCCACTTT
CASSPNRVEPLHF
>TRBJ1-1|TRBV7-9|-|-
TGTGCCAGCAGCGTTTGGGCAGACACTGAAGCTTTCTTT
CASSVWADTEAFF
>TRBJ2-7|TRBV7-9|-|-
TGTGCCAGCAGCTTACGCGGGCCCTACGAGCAGTACTTC
CASSLRGPYEQYF
>TRBJ2-7|TRBV6-6|-|TRBD1
TGTGCCAGCAGTTACTCAGGACAGGGCCACGAGCAGTACTTC
CASSYSGQGHEQYF
>TRBJ1-1|TRBV3-1/TRBV3-2|-|-
TGTGCCAGCAGCCAACATAGCCAGAACACTGAAGCTTTCTTT
CASSQHSQNTEAFF
>TRBJ1-2|TRBV11-1|-|-
TGTGCCAGCAGCATCGGACAGCATTATGGCTACACCTTC
CASSIGQHYGYTF
>TRBJ2-7|TRBV9|-|-
TGTGCCAGCACGGAAAGGACAAAACACTACGAGCAGTACTTC
CASTERTKHYEQYF
>TRBJ1-3|TRBV4-2|many|-
TGTGCCAGCAGCCAAGAAGCGGGACCCAGGGGCACCATATATTTT
CASSQEAGPRGTIYF
>TRBJ1-6|TRBV3-1/TRBV3-2|-|-
TGTGCCAGCAGCCAAATGACTACCAATTCACCCCTCCACTTT
CASSQMTTNSPLHF
>TRBJ1-2|TRBV9|-|-
TGTGCCAGCAGCGCTCTAGGGGGTAGCTATGGCTACACCTTC
CASSALGGSYGYTF
>TRBJ1-2|TRBV10-3|-|-
TGTGCCATCAGTGAATTGGACATCCTGGCCGTCTATGGCTACACCTTC
CAISELDILAVYGYTF
>TRBJ2-7|TRBV9|-|TRBD1
TGTGCCAGCAGCCAACACCGGGACAGGGGACTTTCCTACGAGCAGTACTTC
CASSQHRDRGLSYEQYF
>TRBJ2-5|TRBV18|-|TRBD2
TGTGCCAGCTCCCGACTAGCGGCCCAAGAGACCCAGTACTTC
CASSRLAAQETQYF
>TRBJ2-7|TRBV27|-|-
TGTGCCAGCAGCAAATATAATCGAGGAGAGCAGTACTTC
CASSKYNRGEQYF
>TRBJ1-6|TRBV18|-|-
TGTGCCAGCTCACCTGGGACATCGCTCGATAATTCACCCCTCCACTTT
CASSPGTSLDNSPLHF
>TRBJ2-7|TRBV5-1|-|TRBD1
TGCGCCAGCAGCTTGGCTGGGACAGGAACCTACGAGCAGTACTTC
CASSLAGTGTYEQYF
>TRBJ1-3|TRBV28|-|TRBD1
TGTGCCAGCAGCTCCGCCGGACAGGGAAGGGGAAACACCATATATTTT
CASSSAGQGRGNTIYF
>TRBJ2-7|TRBV19|-|TRBD1
TGTGCCAGTAGTCTGGGGACAGGGAACTACGAGCAGTACTTC
CASSLGTGNYEQYF
>TRBJ2-3|TRBV10-3|-|TRBD1
TGTGCCATTACGGGACAGGGTACTACAGATACGCAGTATTTT
CAITGQGTTDTQYF
>TRBJ2-4|TRBV24-1|-|-
TGTGCCACCAGTGATTTTGGGCAGAACCAGCCAAAAAACATTCAGTACTTC
CATSDFGQNQPKNIQYF
>TRBJ2-3|TRBV11-2|-|-
TGTGCCAGCAGCTCGAGTGATACGCAGTATTTT
CASSSSDTQYF
>TRBJ2-4|TRBV6-5|-|-
TGTGCCAGCAGTTACCGGGGCAAAAACATTCAGTACTTC
CASSYRGKNIQYF
>TRBJ1-1|TRBV10-2|-|-
TGCGCCAGCATCGGACAGATGAACACTGAAGCTTTCTTT
CASIGQMNTEAFF
>TRBJ2-1|TRBV27|-|-
TGTGCCAGCAGTCCCTCCGAGGGCTACAATGAGCAGTTCTTC
CASSPSEGYNEQFF
>TRBJ2-6|TRBV7-9|-|TRBD1
TGTGCCAGCAGCTTAAAGGGACAGGGGATCTCTGGGGCCAACGTCCTGACTTTC
CASSLKGQGISGANVLTF
>TRBJ1-2|TRBV5-1|-|TRBD1
TGCGCCAGCAGCTCCGGGACAGGGGGCGGCGGGAATGGCTACACCTTC
CASSSGTGGGGNGYTF
>TRBJ1-4|TRBV7-5|-|-
TGTGCCAGAAGCTTAGCTAAAGGGGGACAGTGTAATGAAAAACTGTTTTTT
CARSLAKGGQCNEKLFF
>TRBJ1-2|TRBV28|-|TRBD1
TGTGCCAGCAGTCCAGGGGGCGTGGCTAACTATGGCTACACCTTC
CASSPGGVANYGYTF
>TRBJ1-1|TRBV18|-|-
TGTGCCAGCTCACCACCGGGGGCGCAGAACACTGAAGCTTTCTTT
CASSPPGAQNTEAFF
>TRBJ2-2|TRBV25-1|-|TRBD2
TGTGCCAGCAGTACTAGCGGGAAGGGTAACACCGGGGAGCTGTTTTTT
CASSTSGKGNTGELFF
>TRBJ2-3|TRBV27|-|TRBD1
TGTGCCAGCAGTTTATCCCCACCGGGACAGAAGATAACAGATACGCAGTATTTT
CASSLSPPGQKITDTQYF
>TRBJ1-1|TRBV5-6|-|-
TGTGCCAGCAGTCCTTACAGCCGGTGGGCTGAAGCTTTCTTT
CASSPYSRWAEAFF
>TRBJ1-4|TRBV27|few|-
TGTGCCAGCAGCCCCGGGGGAGGGGGAAATGATGAAAAACTGTTTTTT
CASSPGGGGNDEKLFF
>TRBJ1-4|TRBV28|-|-
TGTGCCAGCAGTTTGATGGGGGGGAATGAAAAACTGTTTTTT
CASSLMGGNEKLFF
>TRBJ2-7|TRBV28|-|TRBD1
TGTGCCAGCATTCCTCGGGGCAGGGGGCTAAACGAGCAGTACTTC
CASIPRGRGLNEQYF
>TRBJ1-1|TRBV10-1|-|-
TGCGCCAGCAGTGGAAATACACCGAACACTGAAGCTTTCTTT
CASSGNTPNTEAFF
>TRBJ1-2|TRBV5-5|once|-
TGTGCCAGCAGCCTTATTACGTCGGGGGGCTACACCTTC
CASSLITSGGYTF